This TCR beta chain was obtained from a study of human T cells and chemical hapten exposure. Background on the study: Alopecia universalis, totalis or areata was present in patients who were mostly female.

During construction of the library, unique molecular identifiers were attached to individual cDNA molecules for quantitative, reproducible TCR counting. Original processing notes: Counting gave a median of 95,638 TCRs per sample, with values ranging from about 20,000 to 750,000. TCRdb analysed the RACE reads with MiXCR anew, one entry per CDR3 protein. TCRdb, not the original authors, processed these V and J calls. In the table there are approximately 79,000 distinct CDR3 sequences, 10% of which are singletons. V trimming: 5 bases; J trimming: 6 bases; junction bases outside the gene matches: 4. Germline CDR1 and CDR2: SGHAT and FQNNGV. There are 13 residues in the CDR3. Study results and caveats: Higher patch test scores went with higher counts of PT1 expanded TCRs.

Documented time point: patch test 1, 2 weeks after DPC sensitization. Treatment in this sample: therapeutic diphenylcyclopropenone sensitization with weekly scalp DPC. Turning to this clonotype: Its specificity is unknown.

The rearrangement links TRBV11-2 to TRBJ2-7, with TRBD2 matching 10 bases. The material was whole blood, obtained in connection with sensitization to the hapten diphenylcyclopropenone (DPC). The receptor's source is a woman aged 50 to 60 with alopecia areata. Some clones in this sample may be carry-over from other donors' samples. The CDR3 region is CASSAVAGGEQYF. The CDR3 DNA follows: TGTGCCAGCAGCGCGGTAGCGGGAGGCGAGCAGTACTTC.